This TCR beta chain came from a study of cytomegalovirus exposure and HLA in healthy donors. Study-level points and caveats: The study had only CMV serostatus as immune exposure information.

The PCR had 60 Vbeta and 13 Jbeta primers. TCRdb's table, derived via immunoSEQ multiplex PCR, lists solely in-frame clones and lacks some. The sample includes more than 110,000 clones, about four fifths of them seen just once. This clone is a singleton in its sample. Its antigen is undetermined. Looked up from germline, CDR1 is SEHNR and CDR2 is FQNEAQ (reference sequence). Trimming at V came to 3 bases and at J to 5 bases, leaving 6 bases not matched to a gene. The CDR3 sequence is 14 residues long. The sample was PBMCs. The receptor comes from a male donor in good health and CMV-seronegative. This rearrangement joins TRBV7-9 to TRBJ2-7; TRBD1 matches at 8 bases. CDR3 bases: TGTGCCAGCAGCTTTTTGCAACAGGGGGACGAGCAGTACTTC. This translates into CASSFLQQGDEQYF.